This T cell receptor (beta chain) was captured in a study of technical replicates of blood from a handful of donors. Libraries were prepared by immunoSEQ multiplex PCR; TCRdb keeps only in-frame clonotypes and omits some of them. The table lists tens of thousands of clones, 90% of them singletons. With 5 bases clipped from V and 4 bases from J, the junction kept 8 bases outside the gene matches. The CDR3 is 16 residues long. The germline V gene has CDR1 MGHRA and CDR2 YSYEKL. Sequenced: PBMCs. The genes are TRBV4-1 and TRBJ2-5; 12 bases agree with TRBD2. The TCR sequence derives from a human donor in good health. Some clones in this sample may be carry-over from other donors' samples. The chain's CDR3 is CASSVLAGGGGETQYF. CDR3 DNA: TGCGCCAGCAGCGTTCTAGCGGGAGGGGGTGGAGAGACCCAGTACTTC.